Presented here are 20 T cell receptor beta chains from one specimen sequenced in a study of CD8+ T cells in alopecia areata. Extraction and reverse transcription of RNA yielded cDNA as the sequencing template. Profiled with immunoSEQ multiplex PCR; TCRdb holds only in-frame clones, not every one. Here the sample spans 150,000 to 200,000 clones, about three fifths being singletons. Sequenced material: CD4+ T cells sorted from blood. These receptors were taken from a human donor in good health.

The J gene is TRBJ2-7, the V gene TRBV30, with 7 bases fitting TRBD1. The CDR3 spans 13 residues. The V segment lost 7 bases and the J segment 6 bases; nucleotides outside the gene matches: 12. The V gene's germline CDR1 is GTSNPN and CDR2 SVGIG (reference sequence). The CDR3 bases are TGTGCCTATTCAAGAAGTAGGGGGCTCGAGCAGTACTTC. As protein: CAYSRSRGLEQYF.

The chain is built from TRBV27 and TRBJ1-2; no definite D call. V was cut by 3 bases and J by 4 bases, with 12 bases left in between. CDR1 is MNHEY and CDR2 is SMNVEV in the germline V gene (reference sequence). The CDR3 runs 14 residues. CDR3: CASSLKQAGYGYTF. The CDR3 bases are TGTGCCAGCAGTTTGAAGCAGGCTGGCTATGGCTACACCTTC.

This clone turned up a few times. The J gene is TRBJ2-7, the V gene TRBV4-1; TRBD2 aligns across 11 bases. The germline CDR1 and CDR2 sequences are MGHRA and YSYEKL. V dropped 1 base and J dropped 4; count of bases not matched to a gene: 3. This CDR3 is built from 15 residues. The CDR3 region is CASSQGLAGGYEQYF. The CDR3 bases are TGCGCCAGCAGCCAAGGTCTAGCGGGAGGATACGAGCAGTACTTC.

The chain joins TRBV29-1 to TRBJ2-2; no clear D gene. Germline-derived CDR1 and CDR2 are SQVTM and ANQGSEA. Between the trimmed V and J ends, which lost 4 bases and 0 bases, there was a span of 6 bases. This CDR3 contains 13 residues. The CDR3 nucleotides are TGCAGCGTTGCCGGAACGAACACCGGGGAGCTGTTTTTT. Residues: CSVAGTNTGELFF.

The V gene is TRBV5-1, the J gene TRBJ2-1; D may be TRBD2 (6 bases). CDR1 is SGHRS and CDR2 is YFSETQ in the germline V gene. The V end was cut by 5 bases, the J end by 0 bases, with 15 bases between. The CDR3 has 16 residues. The CDR3 spells CASRERTTRSYNEQFF. The CDR3 coding sequence is TGCGCCAGCAGGGAGCGGACTACACGCTCCTACAATGAGCAGTTCTTC.

This sequence joins TRBV5-6 and TRBJ1-4, with D hard to call. CDR1 is SGHDT and CDR2 is YYEEEE in the germline V gene. This CDR3 is built from 15 residues. V dropped 2 bases and J dropped 0 bases, with 8 bases sitting between them. The CDR3 is CASSFLGATNEKLFF. The CDR3 region has the DNA TGTGCCAGCAGCTTTTTAGGAGCAACTAATGAAAAACTGTTTTTT.

The V and J genes are TRBV6-6 and TRBJ1-3; D unresolved. Per the germline V gene, CDR1 is MNHNY and CDR2 is SVGAGI (reference sequence). The CDR3 is made up of 14 amino acids. Trimming pared 5 bases from V and 4 bases from J, leaving 12 bases between. CDR3 sequence: CASSKSGSGNTIYF. CDR3 in DNA: TGTGCCAGCAGTAAATCCGGATCGGGAAACACCATATATTTT.

This chain uses TRBV7-2 with TRBJ2-3; 9 nucleotides line up with TRBD2. From germline, CDR1 is SGHTA and CDR2 FQGNSA. CDR3 size: 12 residues. The V gene end was trimmed by 5 bases and the J gene end by 15 bases; junction bases not matched to a gene: 9. This chain's CDR3 is CASSLLGLASYF. CDR3 bases: TGTGCCAGCAGCCTGTTGGGACTAGCATCATATTTT.

The chain links TRBV30 to TRBJ2-3, with TRBD2 matching over 13 bases. J was trimmed by 4 bases and V by 3 bases; bases with no gene match: 16. The CDR3 extends over 19 amino acids. Per the germline V gene, CDR1 is GTSNPN and CDR2 is SVGIG (reference sequence). The CDR3 sequence: CAWRASPPLAGGPADTQYF. In DNA form, the CDR3 reads TGTGCCTGGAGAGCCTCTCCCCCACTAGCGGGAGGGCCAGCAGATACGCAGTATTTT.

This clone was seen a handful of times. The V call is TRBV5-6, the J call TRBJ2-7; tentative D call: TRBD1 (5 bases). The germline V gene has CDR1 SGHDT and CDR2 YYEEEE. The CDR3 has 13 amino acids. The ends were cut back, 4 bases at V and 3 bases at J, with 11 bases in the middle. The CDR3 region has the DNA TGTGCCAGCAGCCCGGACATGGACTACGAGCAGTACTTC. Amino acid sequence: CASSPDMDYEQYF.

The chain recombines TRBV4-1 with TRBJ2-7, with D possibly called TRBD1 or TRBD2 (5 bases each). The V end lost 9 bases, the J end lost 12 bases, and 21 bases lay between the germline ends. Germline V gene sequence: CDR1 MGHRA, CDR2 YSYEKL. The CDR3 is made up of 12 amino acids. In DNA form, the CDR3 reads TGCGCCAGTAGAGGGCCTCTGAGGGGTCTGTACTTC. It is translated as CASRGPLRGLYF.

The chain links TRBV7-2 to TRBJ1-2, with D tentatively TRBD1 (6 bases). Per germline, CDR1 SGHTA and CDR2 FQGNSA. The germline V and J ends were trimmed by 4 bases and 4 bases, with 10 bases remaining between them. The CDR3 loop spans 13 amino acids. The CDR3 spells CASSSGGGYGYTF. The CDR3, as DNA: TGTGCCAGCAGCTCCGGGGGCGGCTATGGCTACACCTTC.

CDR3 sequence (DNA): TGCAGCGTTGCAATCGGCTTAGCGAATACGCAGTATTTT. This translates into CSVAIGLANTQYF. This chain uses TRBV29-1 with TRBJ2-3; D is perhaps TRBD2 (5 bases). The CDR3 runs 13 residues. V lost 4 bases and J lost 7, with 15 bases in between. CDR1 and CDR2 from the germline V gene are SQVTM and ANQGSEA.

The V call is TRBV27, the J call TRBJ2-7, with TRBD2 identical over 12 bases. Germline V CDR1 and CDR2: MNHEY, SMNVEV (reference sequence). The CDR3 is made up of 13 amino acids. Trimming took 8 bases from V and 4 from J; bases not matched to a gene: 3. Here the CDR3 reads CASRLAGAYEQYF. CDR3 nucleotides: TGTGCCAGCCGACTAGCGGGAGCGTACGAGCAGTACTTC.

V is TRBV19 and J is TRBJ2-6, with 8 positions matching TRBD1. Unmatched junction bases numbered 8, after V lost 9 bases and J lost 4 bases. Germline lookup yields CDR1 LNHDA and CDR2 SQIVND (reference sequence). There are 15 residues in the CDR3. CDR3 DNA: TGTGCCAGCATGCCCGACAGGGGAGGGGCCAACGTCCTGACTTTC. Translating gives CASMPDRGGANVLTF.

The chain carries TRBV30 and TRBJ2-1, with 10 bases lining up with TRBD2. CDR3 length: 12 amino acids. In germline, CDR1 is GTSNPN, CDR2 SVGIG (reference sequence). V dropped 6 bases and J dropped 7; count of bases not matched to a gene: 3. The CDR3 loop reads CACSGRINEQFF. CDR3 coding DNA: TGTGCCTGTAGCGGGAGGATTAATGAGCAGTTCTTC. The complete variable domain, with remaining parts taken from reference TRBV30 and TRBJ2-1, reads SQTIHQWPATLVQPVGSPLSLECTVEGTSNPNLYWYRQAAGRGLQLLFYSVGIGQISSEVPQNLSASRPQDRQFILSSKKLLLSDSGFYLCACSGRINEQFFGPGTRLTVL.

The chain links TRBV29-1 to TRBJ2-7; tentatively, D is TRBD2 (6 bases). The V gene lost 6 bases and the J gene lost 0 bases, with 15 bases spanning the gap. Germline V gene sequence: CDR1 SQVTM, CDR2 ANQGSEA. CDR3 size: 14 residues. The CDR3 loop reads CSVAGLQSSYEQYF. The CDR3 DNA sequence: TGCAGCGTGGCGGGACTCCAGAGCTCCTACGAGCAGTACTTC.

This clone was observed a few times. V usage is TRBV30 and J usage is TRBJ2-7; D gene uncertain. Between the trimmed V and J ends, which lost 1 base and 9 bases, there was a span of 7 bases. Germline CDR1 GTSNPN, CDR2 SVGIG (reference sequence). The CDR3 is made up of 10 amino acids. The CDR3 here is CAWSGSAQYF. CDR3 bases: TGTGCCTGGAGTGGAAGTGCGCAGTACTTC.

The chain recombines TRBV10-3 with TRBJ2-5; D is possibly TRBD1 (8 bases). From germline, CDR1 is ENHRY and CDR2 SYGVKD. CDR3 length equals 13 residues. V was shortened by 10 bases and J by 3 bases, with 15 bases between the two germline ends. The CDR3 protein is CATQGAGEETQYF. The CDR3 DNA reads TGTGCCACCCAGGGGGCGGGGGAAGAGACCCAGTACTTC.

J is TRBJ2-7 and V is TRBV6-5; a weak D match, TRBD1 (5 bases). Germline V gene sequence: CDR1 MNHEY, CDR2 SVGAGI. Trimming shortened V by 6 bases and J by 5 bases, and 14 bases separated the two germline ends. This CDR3 comprises 13 residues. Here the CDR3 reads CASSPRAVDEQYF. The CDR3 nucleotides are TGTGCCAGCAGCCCCAGGGCCGTCGACGAGCAGTACTTC.